Below, one T cell receptor beta chain is given with its context. Germline V gene data show CDR1 as SNHLY and CDR2 as FYNNEI. V lost 8 bases to trimming and J lost 0 bases, with 11 bases between them. The CDR3 totals 14 residues. This entry belongs to a study of glioma-infiltrating T cells after dendritic cell vaccination. None of the glioblastoma patients had an isocitrate dehydrogenase mutation. Measured with immunoSEQ multiplex PCR; TCRdb has only the in-frame clones, and not every one. The table includes 95,000 to 110,000 clones, roughly 76% detected once. The chain is built from TRBV2 and TRBJ1-3; no firm D call. Source: blood, taken before dendritic cell vaccination. The sequence was collected from a human donor with glioblastoma. DNA of the CDR3: TGTGCCAGCGCCAACCGGGGCTCTGGAAACACCATATATTTT. Protein sequence: CASANRGSGNTIYF. Looking up the rest from reference TRBV2 and TRBJ1-3 gives the full variable domain: EPEVTQTPSHQVTQMGQEVILRCVPISNHLYFYWYRQILGQKVEFLVSFYNNEISEKSEIFDDQFSVERPDGSNFTLKIRSTKLEDSAMYFCASANRGSGNTIYFGEGSWLTVV.